Listed below are T cell receptor beta chains from one sample, sequenced in a study of blood T cell repertoires in COVID-19. Using immunoSEQ multiplex PCR, the repertoire was profiled, and TCRdb retains in-frame clones only, with some absent. The sample records around 46,000 clones, around nine tenths being singletons. The sample comprised peripheral blood. Receptors originate from a man aged 55-75 years with active or convalescent COVID-19. CDR3s include the opening cysteine and the closing phenylalanine or tryptophan. Each record gives: CDR3 length, D gene, clone size, J gene, V gene, CDR3 DNA, CDR3 protein. A D gene is named only where the DNA matches it firmly. Only part of the rows carry a size: once, few, many, or a class if the clone is expanded.

CDR3 length: 16
D gene: .
clone size: .
J gene: TRBJ1-1
V gene: TRBV2
CDR3 DNA: TGTGCCAGCAGTGCCGGGGAGGGAGGTTGGGACACTGAAGCTTTCTTT
CDR3 protein: CASSAGEGGWDTEAFF

CDR3 length: 15
D gene: TRBD1
clone size: .
J gene: TRBJ2-7
V gene: TRBV2
CDR3 DNA: TGTGCCAGCAGTGTGAGGGACAGGGGATTGTACGAGCAGTACTTC
CDR3 protein: CASSVRDRGLYEQYF

CDR3 length: 13
D gene: .
clone size: few
J gene: TRBJ1-4
V gene: TRBV5-1
CDR3 DNA: TGCGCCAGCAGTCAGGCCGCTAATGAAAAACTGTTTTTT
CDR3 protein: CASSQAANEKLFF

CDR3 length: 15
D gene: TRBD2
clone size: .
J gene: TRBJ2-2
V gene: TRBV10-1
CDR3 DNA: TGCGCCAGCAGTGAAGAGACTAGCGGCCCCGGGGAGCTGTTTTTT
CDR3 protein: CASSEETSGPGELFF

CDR3 length: 12
D gene: .
clone size: .
J gene: TRBJ2-7
V gene: TRBV9
CDR3 DNA: TGTGCCAGCAGCGTAGAAGGGGACGAGCAGTACTTC
CDR3 protein: CASSVEGDEQYF

CDR3 length: 14
D gene: TRBD1
clone size: .
J gene: TRBJ1-1
V gene: TRBV6-5
CDR3 DNA: TGTGCCAGCAGTTACGGGTTCCCCAGGGGGAGAGCTTTCTTT
CDR3 protein: CASSYGFPRGRAFF

CDR3 length: 12
D gene: .
clone size: .
J gene: TRBJ1-1
V gene: TRBV4-2
CDR3 DNA: TGTGCCAGCAGCCAAGATGGAGGTGAAGCTTTCTTT
CDR3 protein: CASSQDGGEAFF

CDR3 length: 17
D gene: TRBD1
clone size: .
J gene: TRBJ1-2
V gene: TRBV27
CDR3 DNA: TGTGCCAGCAGTTTCGGGACAGGGCCCGTAGGTGCATATGGCTACACCTTC
CDR3 protein: CASSFGTGPVGAYGYTF

CDR3 length: 16
D gene: TRBD1
clone size: .
J gene: TRBJ1-1
V gene: TRBV5-1
CDR3 DNA: TGCGCCAGCAGCTCCGAAGCGACAGGGTTGGGCACTGAAGCTTTCTTT
CDR3 protein: CASSSEATGLGTEAFF

CDR3 length: 17
D gene: .
clone size: .
J gene: TRBJ1-2
V gene: TRBV4-1
CDR3 DNA: TGCGCCAGCAGCCAAGATGGGAAGACAGAGCTCCCCTATGGCTACACCTTC
CDR3 protein: CASSQDGKTELPYGYTF

CDR3 length: 16
D gene: .
clone size: .
J gene: TRBJ2-6
V gene: TRBV6-5
CDR3 DNA: TGTGCCAGCAGTTACTCGATTGGGGCCGGGGCCAACGTCCTGACTTTC
CDR3 protein: CASSYSIGAGANVLTF

CDR3 length: 13
D gene: .
clone size: .
J gene: TRBJ1-1
V gene: TRBV29-1
CDR3 DNA: TGCAGCGCCGAACTCAAAATGAACACTGAAGCTTTCTTT
CDR3 protein: CSAELKMNTEAFF

CDR3 length: 18
D gene: TRBD1
clone size: .
J gene: TRBJ2-3
V gene: TRBV5-1
CDR3 DNA: TGCGCCAGCAGCTTGGCCGGGACAGGGTACGTCGGCACAGATACGCAGTATTTT
CDR3 protein: CASSLAGTGYVGTDTQYF

CDR3 length: 14
D gene: .
clone size: .
J gene: TRBJ2-5
V gene: TRBV7-7
CDR3 DNA: TGTGCCAGCAGCTTAGAGCAGGGGATGAAGACCCAGTACTTC
CDR3 protein: CASSLEQGMKTQYF

CDR3 length: 17
D gene: TRBD1
clone size: .
J gene: TRBJ1-4
V gene: TRBV7-9
CDR3 DNA: TGTGCCAGCAGCTTAGAAGGAGTGGGACAGGGAGATGAAAAACTGTTTTTT
CDR3 protein: CASSLEGVGQGDEKLFF

CDR3 length: 14
D gene: .
clone size: .
J gene: TRBJ2-5
V gene: TRBV7-6
CDR3 DNA: TGTGCCAGCAGCTTCAGGGGCCCAAGGGAGACCCAGTACTTC
CDR3 protein: CASSFRGPRETQYF

CDR3 length: 19
D gene: TRBD1
clone size: .
J gene: TRBJ1-2
V gene: TRBV7-6
CDR3 DNA: TGTGCCAGCAGCTTAGGAGGGGACAGTTATCACCGTGCCTTCTATGGCTACACCTTC
CDR3 protein: CASSLGGDSYHRAFYGYTF

CDR3 length: 16
D gene: .
clone size: few
J gene: TRBJ1-1
V gene: TRBV10-1
CDR3 DNA: TGCGCCAGCTTGGGCGGCGATCACAGAGGGAGTCCTGAAGCTTTCTTT
CDR3 protein: CASLGGDHRGSPEAFF

CDR3 length: 16
D gene: TRBD2
clone size: .
J gene: TRBJ2-1
V gene: TRBV5-1
CDR3 DNA: TGCGCCAGCAGCCCGGGTAGCGGGGAGACCTACAATGAGCAGTTCTTC
CDR3 protein: CASSPGSGETYNEQFF

CDR3 length: 15
D gene: TRBD1
clone size: .
J gene: TRBJ1-2
V gene: TRBV6-1
CDR3 DNA: TGTGCCAGCAGTTCCGATGGGACAGGGTCTAATGGCTACACCTTC
CDR3 protein: CASSSDGTGSNGYTF

CDR3 length: 13
D gene: TRBD1
clone size: few
J gene: TRBJ2-7
V gene: TRBV10-2
CDR3 DNA: TGCGCCATCGGGGGACAGGGTCTTCACGAGCAGTACTTC
CDR3 protein: CAIGGQGLHEQYF

CDR3 length: 13
D gene: .
clone size: .
J gene: TRBJ1-2
V gene: TRBV5-8
CDR3 DNA: TGTGCCAGCAGAGAGGGACAAGTCTATGGCTACACCTTC
CDR3 protein: CASREGQVYGYTF

CDR3 length: 13
D gene: .
clone size: .
J gene: TRBJ1-4
V gene: TRBV3-1/TRBV3-2
CDR3 DNA: TGTGCCAGCAGCCAAGCCTCTAATGAAAAACTGTTTTTT
CDR3 protein: CASSQASNEKLFF

CDR3 length: 14
D gene: TRBD1
clone size: .
J gene: TRBJ1-2
V gene: TRBV6-5
CDR3 DNA: TGTGCCAGCAGCTACGAGGGACAGGGCAATGGCTACACCTTC
CDR3 protein: CASSYEGQGNGYTF

CDR3 length: 14
D gene: .
clone size: .
J gene: TRBJ1-2
V gene: TRBV2
CDR3 DNA: TGTGCCAGCAGTTCACAGGATACAAACTATGGCTACACCTTC
CDR3 protein: CASSSQDTNYGYTF

CDR3 length: 16
D gene: TRBD1
clone size: .
J gene: TRBJ2-5
V gene: TRBV23-1
CDR3 DNA: TGCGCCAGCAGTCAGCCCGAGACAGGGGGCAAGGTGACCCAGTACTTC
CDR3 protein: CASSQPETGGKVTQYF

CDR3 length: 17
D gene: TRBD1
clone size: once
J gene: TRBJ2-3
V gene: TRBV24-1
CDR3 DNA: TGTGCCACCAGTGGGGAGGCCGGGACAGGGGGCTCAGATACGCAGTATTTT
CDR3 protein: CATSGEAGTGGSDTQYF

CDR3 length: 14
D gene: .
clone size: .
J gene: TRBJ2-3
V gene: TRBV5-1
CDR3 DNA: TGCGCCAGCAGGGAAAGGGCGGGTACAGATACGCAGTATTTT
CDR3 protein: CASRERAGTDTQYF

CDR3 length: 14
D gene: .
clone size: few
J gene: TRBJ1-6
V gene: TRBV4-1
CDR3 DNA: TGCGCCAGCAGCCAAGGAGAGGGCAATTCACCCCTCCACTTT
CDR3 protein: CASSQGEGNSPLHF

CDR3 length: 16
D gene: TRBD2
clone size: .
J gene: TRBJ2-3
V gene: TRBV10-3
CDR3 DNA: TGTGCCATCAGATCTAGCGGGGGGCTAGGGACAGATACGCAGTATTTT
CDR3 protein: CAIRSSGGLGTDTQYF

CDR3 length: 13
D gene: .
clone size: .
J gene: TRBJ2-7
V gene: TRBV5-1
CDR3 DNA: TGCGCCAGCAGCTATGAGGGGGTCGACGAGCAGTACTTC
CDR3 protein: CASSYEGVDEQYF

CDR3 length: 18
D gene: TRBD1
clone size: .
J gene: TRBJ2-7
V gene: TRBV7-8
CDR3 DNA: TGTGCCAGCAGCTTACCCACGGACAGGGAGATTGCGGGCTACGAGCAGTACTTC
CDR3 protein: CASSLPTDREIAGYEQYF

CDR3 length: 14
D gene: TRBD1
clone size: .
J gene: TRBJ2-5
V gene: TRBV3-1/TRBV3-2
CDR3 DNA: TGTGCCAGCAGTCGACAGGGAATACAAGAGACCCAGTACTTC
CDR3 protein: CASSRQGIQETQYF

CDR3 length: 15
D gene: TRBD1
clone size: once
J gene: TRBJ1-1
V gene: TRBV29-1
CDR3 DNA: TGCAGCGTCGAGAAAGGACAGGTACTGGCCACTGAAGCTTTCTTT
CDR3 protein: CSVEKGQVLATEAFF

CDR3 length: 15
D gene: TRBD2
clone size: .
J gene: TRBJ2-3
V gene: TRBV3-1/TRBV3-2
CDR3 DNA: TGTGCCAGCAGACTAGCGGGGGGACACACAGATACGCAGTATTTT
CDR3 protein: CASRLAGGHTDTQYF

CDR3 length: 14
D gene: .
clone size: .
J gene: TRBJ2-1
V gene: TRBV19
CDR3 DNA: TGTGCCAGGCCCCCCGGGGGTTCCTACAATGAGCAGTTCTTC
CDR3 protein: CARPPGGSYNEQFF

CDR3 length: 10
D gene: .
clone size: .
J gene: TRBJ1-1
V gene: TRBV19
CDR3 DNA: TGTGCCAGTAGTATGAATAGACTACCTTTT
CDR3 protein: CASSMNRLPF

CDR3 length: 13
D gene: .
clone size: once
J gene: TRBJ1-1
V gene: TRBV7-9
CDR3 DNA: TGTGCCAGCAGCCCGGGGGTTGGGACTGAAGCTTTCTTT
CDR3 protein: CASSPGVGTEAFF

CDR3 length: 14
D gene: .
clone size: few
J gene: TRBJ2-7
V gene: TRBV3-1/TRBV3-2
CDR3 DNA: TGTGCCAGCAGCCAAGTTAGCGGTGAGCACGAGCAGTACTTC
CDR3 protein: CASSQVSGEHEQYF

CDR3 length: 14
D gene: .
clone size: .
J gene: TRBJ1-4
V gene: TRBV4-2
CDR3 DNA: TGTGCCAGCAGCCAAGGAAGCACAGGGTATCTACTGTTTTTT
CDR3 protein: CASSQGSTGYLLFF

CDR3 length: 14
D gene: .
clone size: .
J gene: TRBJ2-1
V gene: TRBV4-3
CDR3 DNA: TGCGCCAGCAGCCAAGTGACAGGATACAATGAGCAGTTCTTC
CDR3 protein: CASSQVTGYNEQFF

CDR3 length: 17
D gene: .
clone size: .
J gene: TRBJ1-1
V gene: TRBV4-1
CDR3 DNA: TGCGCCAGCAGCCAAGAACTTCTGAACAGGGTCAACACTGAAGCTTTCTTT
CDR3 protein: CASSQELLNRVNTEAFF

CDR3 length: 14
D gene: TRBD2
clone size: .
J gene: TRBJ2-3
V gene: TRBV5-1
CDR3 DNA: TGCGCCAGCAGCTCGACTAGCCCCACAGATACGCAGTATTTT
CDR3 protein: CASSSTSPTDTQYF